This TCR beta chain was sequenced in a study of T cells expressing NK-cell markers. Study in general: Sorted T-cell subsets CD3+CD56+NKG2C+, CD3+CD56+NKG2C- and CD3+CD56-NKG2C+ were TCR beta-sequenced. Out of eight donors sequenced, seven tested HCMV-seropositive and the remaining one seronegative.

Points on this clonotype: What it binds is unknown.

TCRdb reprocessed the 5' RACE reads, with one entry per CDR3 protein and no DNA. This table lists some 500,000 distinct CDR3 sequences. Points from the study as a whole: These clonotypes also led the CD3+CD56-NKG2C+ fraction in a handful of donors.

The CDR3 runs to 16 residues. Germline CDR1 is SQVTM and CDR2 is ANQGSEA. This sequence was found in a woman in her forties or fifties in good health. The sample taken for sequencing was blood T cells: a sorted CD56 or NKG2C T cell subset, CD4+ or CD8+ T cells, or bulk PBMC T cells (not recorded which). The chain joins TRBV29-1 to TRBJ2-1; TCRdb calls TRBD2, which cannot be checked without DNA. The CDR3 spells CSVEALAGSSYNEQFF.